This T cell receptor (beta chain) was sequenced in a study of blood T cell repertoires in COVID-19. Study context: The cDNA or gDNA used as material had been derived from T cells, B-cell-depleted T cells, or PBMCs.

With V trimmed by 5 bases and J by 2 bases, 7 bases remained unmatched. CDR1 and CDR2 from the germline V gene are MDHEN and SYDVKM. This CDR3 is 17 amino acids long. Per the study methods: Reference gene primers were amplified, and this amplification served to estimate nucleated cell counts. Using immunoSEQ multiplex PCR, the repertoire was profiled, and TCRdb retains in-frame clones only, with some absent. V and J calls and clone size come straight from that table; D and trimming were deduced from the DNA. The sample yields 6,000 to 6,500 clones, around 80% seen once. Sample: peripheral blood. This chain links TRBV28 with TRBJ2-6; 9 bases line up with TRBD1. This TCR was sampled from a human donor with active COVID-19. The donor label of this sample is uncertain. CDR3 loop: CASSQDRGEPGANVLTF. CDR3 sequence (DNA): TGTGCCAGCAGTCAGGACAGGGGTGAACCTGGGGCCAACGTCCTGACTTTC.